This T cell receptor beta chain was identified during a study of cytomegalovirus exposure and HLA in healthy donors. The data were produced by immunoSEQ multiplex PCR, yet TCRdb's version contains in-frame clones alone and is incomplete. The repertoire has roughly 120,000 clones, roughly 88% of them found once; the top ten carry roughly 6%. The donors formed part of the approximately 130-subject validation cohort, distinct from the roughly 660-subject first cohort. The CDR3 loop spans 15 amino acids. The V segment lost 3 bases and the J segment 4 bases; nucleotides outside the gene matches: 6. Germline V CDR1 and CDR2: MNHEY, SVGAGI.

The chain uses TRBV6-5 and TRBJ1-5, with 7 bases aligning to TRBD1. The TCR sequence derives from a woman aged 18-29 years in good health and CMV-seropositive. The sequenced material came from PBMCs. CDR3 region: CASSYSDRANQPQHF. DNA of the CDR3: TGTGCCAGCAGTTATTCCGACAGGGCGAATCAGCCCCAGCATTTT.